A single sample is the source of the 24 T cell receptor beta chains below, sequenced in a study of siplizumab effects on memory and regulatory T cells. TCRdb keeps only in-frame clones here, not all; method: immunoSEQ multiplex PCR. This sample has some 100,000 clones, with around 94% found just once. Sequencing used Tregs sorted from blood. The receptors derive from a human donor in good health.

This chain links TRBV30 with TRBJ2-7; 8 nucleotides agree with TRBD2. The V segment lost 3 bases and the J segment 3 bases; nucleotides outside the gene matches: 4. CDR1 and CDR2 from the germline V gene are GTSNPN and SVGIG (reference sequence). CDR3 size: 13 residues. Written as DNA, the CDR3 is TGTGCCTGGAGCTCGGGACTAGTCTACGAGCAGTACTTC. Residues: CAWSSGLVYEQYF.

This chain uses TRBV11-2 with TRBJ1-2; no firm D call. This CDR3 is 15 amino acids long. CDR1 and CDR2 from the germline V gene are SGHAT and FQNNGV. V lost 0 bases and J 4 bases, leaving 12 bases between the germline ends. The CDR3 DNA reads as TGTGCCAGCAGCTTAGAGGTCTTAGGGATCTATGGCTACACCTTC. This codes for CASSLEVLGIYGYTF.

The V gene is TRBV19, the J gene TRBJ2-1; unclear D gene. This CDR3 is 15 amino acids long. V lost 3 bases, J lost 6 bases, and 15 bases lay in between. Germline values: CDR1 LNHDA, CDR2 SQIVND (reference sequence). The CDR3 region has the DNA TGTGCCAGTAGTATGTGGGGTACTTTTTCCAATGAGCAGTTCTTC. Protein: CASSMWGTFSNEQFF.

This clone was recorded only once. The chain couples TRBV7-8 to TRBJ2-1; 9 positions agree with TRBD2. CDR3 length equals 16 residues. J was trimmed by 0 bases and V by 3 bases; bases with no gene match: 3. CDR1 and CDR2 from the germline V gene are SGHVS and FQNEAQ. In DNA form, the CDR3 reads TGTGCCAGCAGCTTGGGACTAGCTCGCTCCTACAATGAGCAGTTCTTC. Its translation is CASSLGLARSYNEQFF.

The chain employs TRBV6-5 and TRBJ2-4, with TRBD1 matching over 9 bases. CDR1 is MNHEY, CDR2 SVGAGI, per germline. V dropped 10 bases and J dropped 8; count of bases not matched to a gene: 15. The CDR3 contains 15 residues. The CDR3 region is CATLTFGTGRHIQYF. DNA of the CDR3: TGTGCCACTCTCACCTTCGGGACAGGGAGACACATTCAGTACTTC.

The rearrangement uses TRBV19 and TRBJ1-5, with a weak D call TRBD1 (5 bases). V lost 5 bases and J 7 bases, leaving 15 bases between the germline ends. The germline CDR1 and CDR2 sequences are LNHDA and SQIVND (reference sequence). CDR3 size: 14 residues. CDR3 amino acids: CASSHTFRVQPQHF. The CDR3 nucleotides are TGTGCCAGTAGTCACACATTCAGGGTGCAGCCCCAGCATTTT. Complete variable domain (other parts from reference TRBV19 and TRBJ1-5): DGGITQSPKYLFRKEGQNVTLSCEQNLNHDAMYWYRQDPGQGLRLIYYSQIVNDFQKGDIAEGYSVSREKKESFPLTVTSAQKNPTAFYLCASSHTFRVQPQHFGDGTRLSIL.

The chain joins TRBV15 to TRBJ2-3; maybe TRBD1 (7 bases). This CDR3 has 16 amino acids. V was shortened by 0 bases and J by 5 bases, with 15 bases between the two germline ends. The germline CDR1 and CDR2 sequences are LNHNV and YYDKDF (reference sequence). The CDR3 DNA sequence: TGTGCCACCAGCAGAGATGGAAGGGGGCGGGGAGATACGCAGTATTTT. This encodes CATSRDGRGRGDTQYF.

The gene calls are TRBV7-3 and TRBJ1-1; D is ambiguous. V shed 0 bases and J shed 4 bases, with 9 bases lying between them. The CDR3 covers 14 residues. Germline V gene lookup returns CDR1 SGHTA and CDR2 FQGTGA. The CDR3 sequence: CASSLTGGGTEAFF. The CDR3 DNA is TGTGCCAGCAGCTTAACGGGTGGTGGCACTGAAGCTTTCTTT.

The rearrangement uses TRBV29-1 and TRBJ1-4; no clear D. Trimming cost V 7 bases and J 5 bases, with 17 bases left between them. The CDR3 loop spans 14 amino acids. The V gene's germline CDR1 is SQVTM and CDR2 ANQGSEA. The CDR3 here is CSAADGTTNEKLFF. In nucleotides, the CDR3 is TGCAGCGCCGCGGACGGAACCACAAATGAAAAACTGTTTTTT.

V is TRBV18 and J is TRBJ2-3, with a weak D call TRBD2 (7 bases). The CDR3 length is 17 residues. The germline V and J ends were trimmed by 2 bases and 1 base, with 16 bases remaining between them. The V gene's germline CDR1 is KGHSH and CDR2 LQKENI. CDR3 nucleotides: TGTGCCAGCTCACCATTGTCGGGGGGCGGAGGCACAGATACGCAGTATTTT. As protein: CASSPLSGGGGTDTQYF.

This chain connects TRBV5-1 to TRBJ2-7; TRBD2 is a possible D gene (5 bases). This CDR3 spans 16 amino acids. The germline V gene has CDR1 SGHRS and CDR2 YFSETQ. The V end lost 7 bases, the J end lost 1 base, and 21 bases lay between the germline ends. The CDR3, as DNA: TGCGCCAGCGGCCCCCAACCCGGACTTGCTTCCTACGAGCAGTACTTC. As protein: CASGPQPGLASYEQYF. The full variable domain, in which reference TRBV5-1 and TRBJ2-7 provide the parts outside the CDR3, is KAGVTQTPRYLIKTRGQQVTLSCSPISGHRSVSWYQQTPGQGLQFLFEYFSETQRNKGNFPGRFSGRQFSNSRSEMNVSTLELGDSALYLCASGPQPGLASYEQYFGPGTRLTVT.

The chain combines TRBV28 with TRBJ1-2; the D gene is possibly TRBD1 (6 bases). The CDR3 contains 16 residues. With 3 bases removed from V and 3 bases from J, the gap between germline ends came to 17 bases. CDR1 MDHEN and CDR2 SYDVKM come from the germline V gene. In nucleotides, the CDR3 is TGTGCCAGCAGTTTTGACCGCGTTAGGGGGGACTATGGCTACACCTTC. Residues: CASSFDRVRGDYGYTF.

This chain uses TRBV10-3 with TRBJ1-5; D is unclear. With 3 bases removed from V and 7 bases from J, the gap between germline ends came to 10 bases. The CDR3 consists of 13 residues. Germline CDR1 ENHRY, CDR2 SYGVKD. CDR3 DNA: TGTGCCATCAGTGAAGGGCATAAGCAGCCCCAGCATTTT. Translating it yields CAISEGHKQPQHF.

The chain uses TRBV5-4 and TRBJ2-3, with D tentatively TRBD2 (5 bases). The V gene lost 1 base and the J gene lost 6 bases, with 15 bases spanning the gap. CDR3 length equals 15 residues. The germline V gene has CDR1 SGHNT and CDR2 YYREEE (reference sequence). In nucleotides, the CDR3 is TGTGCCAGCAGCTTGATTCAATCAGGAGGCGATACGCAGTATTTT. Translation: CASSLIQSGGDTQYF. Complete variable domain (other parts from reference TRBV5-4 and TRBJ2-3): ETGVTQSPTHLIKTRGQQVTLRCSSQSGHNTVSWYQQALGQGPQFIFQYYREEENGRGNFPPRFSGLQFPNYSSELNVNALELDDSALYLCASSLIQSGGDTQYFGPGTRLTVL.

This chain joins TRBV19 and TRBJ2-6; D is ambiguous. CDR1 is LNHDA and CDR2 is SQIVND in the germline V gene (reference sequence). This CDR3 is 16 amino acids long. The V end was cut by 8 bases, the J end by 0 bases, with 14 bases between. The CDR3 DNA is TGTGCCAGTGCATGGCCGGTGATCTCTGGGGCCAACGTCCTGACTTTC. Translation gives CASAWPVISGANVLTF.

The chain carries TRBV14 and TRBJ1-2; D uncertain. Trimming pared 4 bases from V and 4 bases from J, leaving 10 bases between. The CDR3 is 13 amino acids. Germline-derived CDR1 and CDR2 are SGHDN and FVKESK. CDR3 nucleotides: TGTGCCAGCAGCCGGGGTACGGGCTATGGCTACACCTTC. It is translated as CASSRGTGYGYTF.

The V and J genes are TRBV15 and TRBJ1-4, with 9 bases aligning to TRBD1. This CDR3 contains 15 residues. J was trimmed by 8 bases and V by 1 base; bases with no gene match: 5. CDR1 and CDR2 from the germline V gene are LNHNV and YYDKDF (reference sequence). The CDR3 spells CATSRGATGGEKLFF. CDR3 nucleotides: TGTGCCACCAGCAGAGGGGCGACAGGGGGAGAAAAACTGTTTTTT.

This chain uses TRBV19 with TRBJ1-5; unclear D gene. Trimming removed 3 bases from V and 6 bases from J, with 3 bases in between. The germline V gene encodes CDR1 LNHDA and CDR2 SQIVND (reference sequence). CDR3 length: 11 amino acids. CDR3 coding DNA: TGTGCCAGTAGTATTGGTCAGCCCCAGCATTTT. This gives the protein CASSIGQPQHF.

This clone was recorded only once. The rearrangement uses TRBV5-1 and TRBJ2-3, with 8 bases matching TRBD2. After removal of 0 bases from V and 5 bases from J, the junction contained 14 bases not matched to a gene. There are 18 residues in the CDR3. CDR1 is SGHRS and CDR2 is YFSETQ in the germline V gene. CDR3 DNA sequence: TGCGCCAGCAGCTTGGCACCAGTAGCGGGGAGATGGGGAGATACGCAGTATTTT. Translated, it gives CASSLAPVAGRWGDTQYF.

This clone is a singleton in its sample. The chain has TRBV2 and TRBJ1-4; maybe TRBD1 (6 bases). The CDR3 length is 13 residues. Trimming pared 8 bases from V and 2 bases from J, leaving 9 bases between. Germline V gives CDR1 SNHLY, CDR2 FYNNEI. The CDR3 DNA follows: TGTGCCAGCCAGGGGTTGACTAATGAAAAACTGTTTTTT. Its translation: CASQGLTNEKLFF.

V gene TRBV30 combines with J gene TRBJ1-3; tentatively, D is TRBD1 (5 bases). The germline CDR1 and CDR2 sequences are GTSNPN and SVGIG (reference sequence). The V end was cut by 3 bases, the J end by 4 bases, with 16 bases between. The CDR3 runs to 15 residues. CDR3 in DNA: TGTGCCTGGAGCTCGCATTACAGGATAGGAAACACCATATATTTT. Translated: CAWSSHYRIGNTIYF.

The chain recombines TRBV25-1 with TRBJ2-5, with 7 bases lining up with TRBD1. V was pared by 1 base and J by 5 bases, with 1 base of the junction left unmatched. This CDR3 contains 13 residues. Per germline, CDR1 MGHDK and CDR2 SYGVNS. CDR3 sequence: CASSELDRETQYF. The CDR3 DNA is TGTGCCAGCAGTGAATTGGACAGGGAGACCCAGTACTTC.

The rearrangement joins TRBV28 to TRBJ1-6; 8 bases are a match to TRBD1. The germline V gene has CDR1 MDHEN and CDR2 SYDVKM. J gave up 7 bases and V 4 bases, and 21 bases lay outside the gene matches. The CDR3 is made up of 20 amino acids. The CDR3 spells CASSSRPGTGLGGWNSPLHF. As DNA, the CDR3 is TGTGCCAGCAGTTCAAGACCCGGGACAGGTCTTGGCGGGTGGAATTCACCCCTCCACTTT.

The V call is TRBV18, the J call TRBJ2-5, with 7 bases lining up with TRBD1. Germline V gene data show CDR1 as KGHSH and CDR2 as LQKENI. After removal of 3 bases from V and 7 bases from J, the junction contained 8 bases not matched to a gene. The CDR3 consists of 14 residues. CDR3 DNA sequence: TGTGCCAGCTCACCTAGAACAGGGGAAGGGACCCAGTACTTC. Protein product: CASSPRTGEGTQYF.